A selection of T cell receptor beta chains follows, all from one sample in a study of cytomegalovirus exposure and HLA in healthy donors. TCRdb keeps only in-frame clones here, not all; method: immunoSEQ multiplex PCR. The table records about 130,000 clones, under 90% of them present only once. Sequenced sample: PBMCs. These receptors originate from a woman aged 40 to 49 in good health and CMV-seropositive. Each CDR3 is given with its conserved first and last residue. Expanded clones are given a class, and other clones once, few, many or no size at all.

V	J	size	CDR3
TRBV28	TRBJ2-7	.	CASSPKREWYEQYF
TRBV7-9	TRBJ2-2	.	CSSPPWPGELFF
TRBV6-1	TRBJ2-1	.	CASSEFGTSVYEQFF
TRBV4-1	TRBJ2-5	.	CASSRGEGQETQYF
TRBV13	TRBJ1-3	.	CASSLGSAEVIDTIYF
TRBV10-2	TRBJ2-7	.	CASRPGTSVYEQYF
TRBV29-1	TRBJ1-5	.	CSVATGNQPQHF
TRBV7-6	TRBJ2-1	.	CASSLSGSWNEQFF
TRBV13	TRBJ2-7	.	CASSLALAGGVEQYF
TRBV2	TRBJ1-1	.	CASRKDRAGTEAFF
TRBV6-5	TRBJ2-1	.	CASIGLAGHEQFF
TRBV12-5	TRBJ2-2	.	CASGLTPGQGNTGELFF
TRBV6-5	TRBJ2-3	few	CASTNGAGGPDTQYF
TRBV5-6	TRBJ2-7	.	CASSFEGTSDFPEQYF
TRBV5-6	TRBJ1-1	few	CASSFLGGDTEAFF
TRBV9	TRBJ1-3	.	CASSVDTVLGNTIYF
TRBV18	TRBJ2-7	.	CASSPRLDRGMTYEQYF
TRBV28	TRBJ1-5	.	CASSGQGNQPQHF
TRBV13	TRBJ2-3	.	CASSTRTSTDTQYF